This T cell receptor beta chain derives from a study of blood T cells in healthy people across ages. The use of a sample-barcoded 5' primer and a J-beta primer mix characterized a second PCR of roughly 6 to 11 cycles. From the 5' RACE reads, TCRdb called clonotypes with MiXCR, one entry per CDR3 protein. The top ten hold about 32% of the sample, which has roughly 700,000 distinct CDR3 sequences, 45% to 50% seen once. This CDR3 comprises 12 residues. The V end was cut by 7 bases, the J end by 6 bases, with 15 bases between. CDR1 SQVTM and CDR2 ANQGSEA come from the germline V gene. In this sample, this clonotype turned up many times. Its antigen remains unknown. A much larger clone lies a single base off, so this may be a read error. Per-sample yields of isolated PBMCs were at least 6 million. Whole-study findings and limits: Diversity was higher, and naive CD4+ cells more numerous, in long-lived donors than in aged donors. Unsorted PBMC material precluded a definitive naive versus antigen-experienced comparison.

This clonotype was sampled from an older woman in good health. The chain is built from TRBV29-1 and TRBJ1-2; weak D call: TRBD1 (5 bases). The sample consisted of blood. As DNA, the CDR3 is TGCAGCGACGGTGGGGGAGTGAATGGCTACACCTTC. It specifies CSDGGGVNGYTF.